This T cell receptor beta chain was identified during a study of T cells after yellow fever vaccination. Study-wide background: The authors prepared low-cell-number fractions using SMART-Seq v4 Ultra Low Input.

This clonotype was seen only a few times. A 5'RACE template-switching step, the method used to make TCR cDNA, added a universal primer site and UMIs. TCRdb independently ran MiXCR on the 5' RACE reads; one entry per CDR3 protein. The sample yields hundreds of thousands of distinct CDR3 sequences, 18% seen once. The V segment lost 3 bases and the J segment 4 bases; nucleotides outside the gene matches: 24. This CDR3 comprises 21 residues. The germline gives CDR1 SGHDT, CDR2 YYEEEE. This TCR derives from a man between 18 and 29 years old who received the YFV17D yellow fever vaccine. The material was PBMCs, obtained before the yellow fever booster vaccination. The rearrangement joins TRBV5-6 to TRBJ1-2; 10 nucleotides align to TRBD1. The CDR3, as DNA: TGTGCCAGCAGCTCACTTCACCAGAGTCCGGGACAGGGGTCTTTCCCCTATGGCTACACCTTC. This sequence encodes CASSSLHQSPGQGSFPYGYTF.